A single sample gave rise to the 24 T cell receptor beta chains below, sequenced in a study of blood T cell repertoires in COVID-19. The table came from immunoSEQ multiplex PCR; TCRdb's copy has only in-frame clones and leaves some out. The sample includes approximately 77,000 clones, more than 80% of them seen just once. Material: peripheral blood. The receptor source for this set is a woman aged 70 to 79 with acute or convalescent COVID-19.

This clone occurred once. The J gene is TRBJ1-5, the V gene TRBV4-1; D possibly corresponds to TRBD1 (5 bases). V lost 5 bases and J 8 bases, leaving 19 bases between the germline ends. The CDR3 is made up of 15 amino acids. CDR1 is MGHRA and CDR2 is YSYEKL in the germline V gene. The CDR3: CASSWVRGRAEPQHF. The CDR3 coding sequence is TGCGCCAGCAGCTGGGTAAGGGGCAGGGCTGAGCCCCAGCATTTT.

CDR3 in DNA: TGTGCCAGCTCACCCCAAAGGGGACAGGGAATGGGGGGCAAAAACATTCAGTACTTC. Translated, it gives CASSPQRGQGMGGKNIQYF. The rearrangement uses TRBV18 and TRBJ2-4; TRBD1 matches 9 bases. V lost 3 bases to trimming and J lost 3 bases; unmatched junction nucleotides: 15. Germline V lookup: CDR1 KGHSH, CDR2 LQKENI. The CDR3 is made up of 19 amino acids.

The rearrangement links TRBV24-1 to TRBJ1-5; 8 bases fit TRBD1. Germline V gives CDR1 KGHDR, CDR2 SFDVKD. The ends lost 3 bases at V and 0 bases at J; junction bases unmatched: 6. The CDR3 sequence is 17 residues long. The CDR3 region has the DNA TGTGCCACCAGTGATGACCGAGGACAGGGTAGCAATCAGCCCCAGCATTTT. This gives the protein CATSDDRGQGSNQPQHF.

This clone was detected only once. The rearrangement joins TRBV13 to TRBJ2-7, with 8 positions matching TRBD2. J gave up 4 bases and V 5 bases, and 7 bases lay outside the gene matches. Germline-derived CDR1 and CDR2 are PRHDT and FYEKMQ (reference sequence). CDR3 length equals 14 residues. CDR3: CASSQGLGGYEQYF. As DNA, the CDR3 is TGTGCCAGCAGCCAGGGACTAGGGGGTTACGAGCAGTACTTC.

For this clone: Other DNA sequences in the sample encode the same CDR3. The chain links TRBV29-1 to TRBJ2-7; D remains ambiguous. The CDR3 runs 12 residues. Germline lookup yields CDR1 SQVTM and CDR2 ANQGSEA. V lost 0 bases, J lost 4 bases, and 7 bases lay in between. This CDR3 is CSVEDRGYEQYF. The CDR3, as DNA: TGCAGCGTTGAAGACAGAGGTTACGAGCAGTACTTC.

The V gene is TRBV20-1, the J gene TRBJ1-5, with TRBD1 matching over 7 bases. There are 14 residues in the CDR3. Per the germline V gene, CDR1 is DFQATT and CDR2 is SNEGSKA (reference sequence). V shed 3 bases and J 5 bases; nucleotides not matched to a gene: 7. The CDR3, as DNA: TGCAGTGCTAGTCTAGACAGGGTGGATCAGCCCCAGCATTTT. Residues: CSASLDRVDQPQHF.

This sequence joins TRBV4-1 and TRBJ2-1; 10 positions match TRBD2. After removal of 0 bases from V and 6 bases from J, the junction contained 11 bases not matched to a gene. Germline V gives CDR1 MGHRA, CDR2 YSYEKL. The CDR3 spans 18 residues. In DNA, the CDR3 is TGCGCCAGCAGCCAAGACTTTGCTGTAGCGGGGGGCCCCAATGAGCAGTTCTTC. Its protein product is CASSQDFAVAGGPNEQFF.

This chain links TRBV5-1 with TRBJ2-5; 10 nucleotides agree with TRBD2. The CDR3 spans 15 residues. In germline, CDR1 is SGHRS, CDR2 YFSETQ. After removal of 0 bases from V and 5 bases from J, the junction contained 4 bases not matched to a gene. CDR3 region: CASSLAPAGGETQYF. CDR3 nucleotide sequence: TGCGCCAGCAGCTTGGCCCCAGCGGGGGGGGAGACCCAGTACTTC. The variable domain in full, completed from reference TRBV5-1 and TRBJ2-5, reads KAGVTQTPRYLIKTRGQQVTLSCSPISGHRSVSWYQQTPGQGLQFLFEYFSETQRNKGNFPGRFSGRQFSNSRSEMNVSTLELGDSALYLCASSLAPAGGETQYFGPGTRLLVL.

V gene TRBV5-4 combines with J gene TRBJ1-2, with 8 bases aligning to TRBD1. The ends lost 6 bases at V and 3 bases at J; junction bases unmatched: 7. There are 14 residues in the CDR3. Germline V gene sequence: CDR1 SGHNT, CDR2 YYREEE (reference sequence). The CDR3 region has the DNA TGTGCCAGCATCCGGACAGGGATCGACTATGGCTACACCTTC. Translating it yields CASIRTGIDYGYTF.

The gene calls are TRBV7-8 and TRBJ1-1; 9 bases are shared with TRBD1. CDR1 and CDR2 (germline): SGHVS, FQNEAQ. The CDR3 contains 16 residues. V was pared by 5 bases and J by 1 base, with 8 bases of the junction left unmatched. The CDR3 sequence is CASSTGQGPRNTEAFF. The CDR3 nucleotides read TGTGCCAGCAGCACAGGACAGGGGCCCAGGAACACTGAAGCTTTCTTT.

The chain carries TRBV24-1 and TRBJ2-5, with 10 bases matching TRBD2. Germline V gene sequence: CDR1 KGHDR, CDR2 SFDVKD. The V gene end was trimmed by 4 bases and the J gene end by 1 base; junction bases not matched to a gene: 2. This CDR3 spans 15 amino acids. The CDR3 protein is CATSEAGGPQETQYF. As DNA, the CDR3 is TGTGCCACCAGTGAAGCGGGGGGGCCCCAAGAGACCCAGTACTTC.

The chain combines TRBV19 with TRBJ1-2, with 8 positions matching TRBD1. V shed 6 bases and J 4 bases; nucleotides not matched to a gene: 13. The CDR3 is 16 amino acids. Germline values: CDR1 LNHDA, CDR2 SQIVND (reference sequence). Here the CDR3 DNA reads TGTGCCAGTAGCCCAGGGACAGGTCGCCGCGGCTATGGCTACACCTTC. It yields the protein CASSPGTGRRGYGYTF.

The chain combines TRBV15 with TRBJ2-5; D is unclear. V was pared by 0 bases and J by 5 bases, with 7 bases between. The CDR3 has 13 amino acids. Germline lookup yields CDR1 LNHNV and CDR2 YYDKDF (reference sequence). CDR3 sequence: CATSRDLIETQYF. CDR3 sequence (DNA): TGTGCCACCAGCAGAGACCTTATTGAGACCCAGTACTTC. Combining the CDR3 with reference TRBV15 and TRBJ2-5 gives the whole variable domain DAMVIQNPRYQVTQFGKPVTLSCSQTLNHNVMYWYQQKSSQAPKLLFHYYDKDFNNEADTPDNFQSRRPNTSFCFLDIRSPGLGDTAMYLCATSRDLIETQYFGPGTRLLVL.

The rearrangement uses TRBV7-9 and TRBJ2-5; TRBD1 is a possible D gene (7 bases). The germline CDR1 and CDR2 sequences are SEHNR and FQNEAQ (reference sequence). This CDR3 comprises 13 residues. V gave up 5 bases and J gave up 4 bases, with 11 bases separating them. The CDR3 reads CASSRQGGETQYF. CDR3 bases: TGTGCCAGCAGCCGACAGGGAGGAGAGACCCAGTACTTC.

The V gene is TRBV12-3 or TRBV12-4, the J gene TRBJ2-3; D gene unclear. Trimming cost V 4 bases and J 0 bases, with 5 bases left between them. The CDR3 length is 13 residues. The CDR3 region is CASSSGSTDTQYF. The CDR3 nucleotides are TGTGCCAGCAGTTCTGGCAGCACAGATACGCAGTATTTT.

The rearrangement uses TRBV3-1 (or the pseudogene TRBV3-2) and TRBJ1-1, with 7 bases aligning to TRBD1. V lost 2 bases to trimming and J lost 4 bases; unmatched junction nucleotides: 22. Germline loops: CDR1 LGHDT, CDR2 YNNKEL (reference sequence). This CDR3 spans 20 amino acids. The CDR3 DNA reads TGTGCCAGCAGCCAATATATCCCTGCCACAGGGGCCTCGTGGGGCACTGAAGCTTTCTTT. The encoded protein is CASSQYIPATGASWGTEAFF.

This chain uses TRBV2 with TRBJ2-3, with 7 nucleotides matching TRBD1. The CDR3 loop spans 17 amino acids. V gave up 7 bases and J gave up 2 bases; unmatched junction bases: 15. Germline values: CDR1 SNHLY, CDR2 FYNNEI. CDR3 protein: CASTPGIGQAHTDTQYF. The CDR3 DNA follows: TGTGCCAGCACTCCAGGGATTGGACAGGCGCACACAGATACGCAGTATTTT.

The chain has TRBV7-6 and TRBJ2-2; 8 bases map to TRBD2. The CDR3 consists of 16 residues. With V trimmed by 3 bases and J by 6 bases, 9 bases remained unmatched. Germline lookup yields CDR1 SGHVS and CDR2 FNYEAQ. CDR3: CASSFTGTRRSGELFF. DNA for the CDR3: TGTGCCAGCAGCTTCACCGGGACTAGAAGGTCCGGGGAGCTGTTTTTT. The entire variable domain, with the rest obtained from reference TRBV7-6 and TRBJ2-2, is as follows: GAGVSQSPRYKVTKRGQDVALRCDPISGHVSLYWYRQALGQGPEFLTYFNYEAQQDKSGLPNDRFSAERPEGSISTLTIQRTEQRDSAMYRCASSFTGTRRSGELFFGEGSRLTVL.

V usage is TRBV6-5 and J usage is TRBJ1-5; 8 bases line up with TRBD1. There are 15 residues in the CDR3. Germline loops: CDR1 MNHEY, CDR2 SVGAGI. Trimming at V came to 7 bases and at J to 3 bases, leaving 8 bases not matched to a gene. CDR3 amino acids: CASTQLTGANQPQHF. CDR3 sequence (DNA): TGTGCCAGCACCCAGTTGACAGGGGCCAATCAGCCCCAGCATTTT.

The V gene is TRBV6-2 or TRBV6-3, the J gene TRBJ2-7; 10 nucleotides line up with TRBD1. There are 15 residues in the CDR3. The junction had 2 bases not matched to a gene; V was cut back by 0 bases and J by 3 bases. CDR1 MNHEY and CDR2 SVGEGT come from the germline V gene. CDR3 amino acids: CASSYSRTGGYEQYF. The CDR3 DNA sequence: TGTGCCAGCAGTTACTCGAGGACAGGGGGCTACGAGCAGTACTTC.

The CDR3 is CASSFHRTQPQHF. The CDR3 nucleotides read TGTGCCAGCAGTTTCCACAGGACCCAGCCCCAGCATTTT. This chain connects TRBV12-3 or TRBV12-4 to TRBJ1-5, with a tentative D call TRBD1 (5 bases). Trimming pared 3 bases from V and 7 bases from J, leaving 10 bases between. CDR3 size: 13 residues.

This clone was seen only a few times. V usage is TRBV6-6 and J usage is TRBJ1-6, with 8 bases that match TRBD1. V trimming: 2 bases; J trimming: 9 bases; junction bases outside the gene matches: 3. Germline V gene lookup returns CDR1 MNHNY and CDR2 SVGAGI (reference sequence). This CDR3 comprises 14 residues. CDR3 sequence reads: CASSYGQGGSPLHF. As DNA, the CDR3 is TGTGCCAGCAGTTACGGACAGGGAGGTTCACCCCTCCACTTT.

The chain links TRBV6-5 to TRBJ1-1; TRBD1 matches at 9 bases. V lost 5 bases, J lost 3 bases, and 7 bases stayed unmatched. CDR1 MNHEY and CDR2 SVGAGI come from the germline V gene. The CDR3 runs 15 residues. CDR3 protein: CASSRQGDKYTEAFF. In DNA, the CDR3 is TGTGCCAGCAGTCGACAGGGGGATAAGTACACTGAAGCTTTCTTT.

This clone was seen a single time. The rearrangement uses TRBV10-3 and TRBJ1-1, with 7 nucleotides matching TRBD1. Losses at the gene ends were 6 bases for V and 1 base for J; bases not matched to a gene: 11. Looked up from germline, CDR1 is ENHRY and CDR2 is SYGVKD. This CDR3 contains 16 residues. CDR3 in amino acids: CAIRRDSLRTNTEAFF. The CDR3 bases are TGTGCCATCAGACGGGACAGCCTACGTACGAACACTGAAGCTTTCTTT.